This note documents a single T cell receptor (beta chain) sequence. Its recognized antigen is unknown. Base qualities are missing; no much larger clone stands one base away. Without any cell sorting, total RNA and DNA were extracted together from approximately 20-30 mg of bulk tissue using the AllPrep DNA/RNA mini kit. Between late 2015 and early 2016, a few patients in China with histopathologically diagnosed primary liver carcinoma had surgical resection. Patients had chronic HBV infection and were treatment-naive at sampling. Each tumor was sampled at five spatially separated regions: the superior, inferior, left-lateral and right-lateral poles and the tumor centre. More than 75% viable tumor cells were found by histology in every tumor sample. Fresh tumor and adjacent tissue pieces were bisected; one half was stored in RNAlater at -80°C, the other sent for histology. Starting from 450 to 500 ng total RNA, TCRbeta-specific cDNA was produced by reverse transcription with a constant-region primer and ProtoScript II reverse transcriptase. The TCRbeta libraries were prepared through three rounds of nested multiplex PCR following a slightly modified ARM-PCR procedure. The first two PCR rounds used multiplex TRBV1-TRBV30 forward primers with a Cbeta reverse primer, each for approximately 10 cycles. A final 25-cycle PCR with Deep VentR polymerase added sample barcodes and Illumina adapters. Amplicons of 200-500 bp were gel-purified with a QIAquick gel extraction kit before sequencing. TCRbeta amplicons were sequenced on an Illumina HiSeq 2500 with 250-bp paired-end reads. Processing in the source paper ran as follows. Quality trimming of reads was performed with Trimmomatic v0.33, and paired reads were merged with FLASH v1.2.11 so that full CDR3 sequences could be recovered. V, D and J germline segments were assigned to the rearranged TCRbeta sequences using MiGEC v1.2.1b. Clonotype statistics, along with Shannon-Wiener diversity indices, were calculated using VDJtools v1.0.0. Except for diversity analysis, only the 250 most abundant clonotypes of each sample were used in subsequent analyses to reduce sampling bias. TCRdb itself trimmed the public reads at Q25 with fastp, ran MiXCR and retained productive beta chains. Every CDR3 protein is listed once, alongside the most common genes and DNA of its rows. TCRdb, not the original authors, processed these V and J calls. The sample table holds approximately 40,000 distinct CDR3 sequences, of which about three quarters were seen once. The ten largest clones capture about 20% of the sample.

V loses 6 bases of germline sequence and J loses 11 bases, and the interval between the two ends is 22 bases. Including the terminal cysteine and phenylalanine, the CDR3 comprises 14 residues. The only DNA kept is the CDR3, 42 bases in frame from the first base. In the germline V gene, CDR1 corresponds to MNHEY and CDR2 to SVGAGI. This sample is drawn from a study of tumor-infiltrating lymphocytes in primary liver carcinoma (dated by TCRdb to 2016 to 2017). Broadly, across the study: The five patients, three men and two women aged 30 to 69 years, had hepatocellular carcinoma (four) or combined HCC and intrahepatic cholangiocarcinoma (one). TCRbeta repertoire sequencing covered about 35 specimens from 5 patients: around 25 tumor regions, 5 adjacent noncancerous liver tissues and 5 peripheral blood samples. Repertoires from technical replicates were highly reproducible, with mean shared-clone rates roughly 0.86 and correlation coefficients above 0.95. The 25 or so tumor region samples were profiled with Agilent mRNA microarrays so that TCRbeta repertoire diversity could be related to the local molecular phenotype. The study combined TCRbeta repertoire sequencing, expression microarrays and whole-exome sequencing across five regions of each liver tumor, with adjacent normal tissue and blood. Samples yielded roughly 3.5 to 8 million productive TCRbeta reads; read depth did not differ significantly between tissue types. Tumors of the five patients were stage T1-T3 N0M0 with maximum diameters of roughly 4.2 to 10 cm. Overall study results and their limits: The study included only four to six patients, and the authors note findings should be validated in a larger study. Only roughly 8-25% of top clones appeared in all five regions of a tumor, which suggests that tumor-infiltrating T cells are spatially heterogeneous. Because the samples were bulk and unsorted, CD4+ and CD8+ T cell repertoires could not be compared. Only the TCR beta chain was sequenced, which likely underestimates true repertoire diversity because unpaired alpha chains were not captured. Pairs of tumor regions showed greater repertoire overlap (mean roughly 36%) than tumor-adjacent pairs (roughly 17%) or tumor-blood pairs (roughly 14%), which is consistent with antigen-driven expansion. The top 250 clones accounted for a significantly greater share of the repertoire in tumors than in blood (p = 0.039).

The sequenced sample was liver tumor tissue from sampling region 2. Reading the label with the study, this specimen's cell subset or site is: tumor region T2, inferior pole. This clonotype was obtained from a man in his forties with primary liver carcinoma and hepatitis B virus infection. The chain employs TRBV6-5 and TRBJ1-2, and TRBD1 may be the D gene, going by 5 matching bases. CDR3 reads: CASSRLQGGTGYTF. The DNA is TGTGCCAGCAGCCGCCTTCAGGGTGGGACCGGTTACACCTTC.